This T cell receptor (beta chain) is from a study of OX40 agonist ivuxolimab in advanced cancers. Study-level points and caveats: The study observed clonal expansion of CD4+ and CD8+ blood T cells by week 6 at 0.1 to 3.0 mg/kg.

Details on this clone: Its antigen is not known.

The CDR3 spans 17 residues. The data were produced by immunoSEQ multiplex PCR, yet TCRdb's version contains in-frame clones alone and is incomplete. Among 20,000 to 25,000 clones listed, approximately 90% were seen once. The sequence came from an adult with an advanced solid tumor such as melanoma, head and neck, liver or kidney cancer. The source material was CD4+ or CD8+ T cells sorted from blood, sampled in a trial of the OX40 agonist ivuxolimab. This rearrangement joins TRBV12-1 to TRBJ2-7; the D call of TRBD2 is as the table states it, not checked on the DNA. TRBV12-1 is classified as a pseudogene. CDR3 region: CASSFAGLAGGTYEQYF. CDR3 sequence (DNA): TGTGCCAGCAGCTTTGCGGGTTTAGCGGGGGGCACCTACGAGCAGTACTTC.